This T cell receptor (beta chain) was documented in a study of cytomegalovirus exposure and HLA in healthy donors. General study findings and limits: It was assumed in the presence/absence analyses that sequencing depth was roughly uniform across donors. In an earlier analysis, about 90% or about 30%: the productive usage of most TCR beta V segments. In vitro testing confirmed a few CMV-associated chains as specific for CMV antigens.

The CDR3 is 15 amino acids. The germline CDR1 and CDR2 sequences are SGHDN and FVKESK. The trim removed 1 base at V and 11 bases at J, leaving 6 bases unmatched. This clone occurred a few times. Its antigen remains unidentified. PCR employed 60 Vbeta and 13 Jbeta primers. Here immunoSEQ multiplex PCR was the method, and the copy in TCRdb shows in-frame clones only, minus some. This sample carries 150,000 to 200,000 clones, roughly 87% of them seen once, and the ten largest clones take roughly 4.5%. Material: PBMCs. This clonotype originated in a middle-aged man in good health and CMV-seropositive. The chain links TRBV14 to TRBJ1-6, with 9 bases identical to TRBD1. CDR3 sequence: CASSQGGQGIPPLHF. The CDR3 region has the DNA TGTGCCAGCAGCCAAGGGGGACAGGGTATTCCACCCCTCCACTTT.